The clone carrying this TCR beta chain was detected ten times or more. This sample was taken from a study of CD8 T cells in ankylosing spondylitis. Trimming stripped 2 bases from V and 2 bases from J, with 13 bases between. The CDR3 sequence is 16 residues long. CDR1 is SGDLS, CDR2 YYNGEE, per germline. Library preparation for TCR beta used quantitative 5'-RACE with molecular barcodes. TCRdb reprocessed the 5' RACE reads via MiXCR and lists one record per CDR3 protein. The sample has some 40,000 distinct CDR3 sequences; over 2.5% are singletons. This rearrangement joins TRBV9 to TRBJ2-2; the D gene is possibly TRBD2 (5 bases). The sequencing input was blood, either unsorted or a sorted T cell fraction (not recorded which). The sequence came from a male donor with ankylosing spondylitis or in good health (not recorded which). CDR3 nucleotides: TGTGCCAGCAGCGTCCGTGGGTCGGGAAACACCGGGGAGCTGTTTTTT. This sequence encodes CASSVRGSGNTGELFF. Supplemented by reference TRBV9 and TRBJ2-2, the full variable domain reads DSGVTQTPKHLITATGQRVTLRCSPRSGDLSVYWYQQSLDQGLQFLIQYYNGEERAKGNILERFSAQQFPDLHSELNLSSLELGDSALYFCASSVRGSGNTGELFFGEGSRLTVL.